These 4 T cell receptor beta chains originate from one sample sequenced in a study of blood T cell repertoires in COVID-19. Sequenced by immunoSEQ multiplex PCR; TCRdb stores in-frame clones only, minus some. The data contain 80,000 to 95,000 clones, 80% to 85% of them seen just once; the ten biggest clones take up 15% to 20%. Sequenced input: peripheral blood. These receptor sequences come from a woman at least 80 years old with active or convalescent COVID-19.

The V and J genes are TRBV10-3 and TRBJ1-1; D remains ambiguous. With 8 bases removed from V and 4 bases from J, the gap between germline ends came to 20 bases. There are 15 residues in the CDR3. Germline CDR1 reads ENHRY; CDR2 reads SYGVKD. CDR3 loop: CAIRPKLLGGTEAFF. The DNA of the CDR3 is TGTGCCATCCGACCAAAGCTACTGGGAGGCACTGAAGCTTTCTTT.

V gene TRBV28 combines with J gene TRBJ1-6; 12 nucleotides agree with TRBD1. The germline V gene has CDR1 MDHEN and CDR2 SYDVKM. This CDR3 is built from 15 residues. Losses at the gene ends were 3 bases for V and 10 bases for J; bases not matched to a gene: 4. CDR3 region: CASSFFGTGGSPLHF. The CDR3 nucleotides read TGTGCCAGCAGTTTCTTCGGGACAGGGGGCTCACCCCTCCACTTT.

The rearrangement joins TRBV18 to TRBJ2-7; 7 bases are a match to TRBD1. The trim removed 3 bases at V and 2 bases at J, leaving 7 bases unmatched. CDR1 is KGHSH and CDR2 is LQKENI in the germline V gene. The CDR3 totals 15 residues. The CDR3 region is CASSPLGQTTYEQYF. CDR3 DNA sequence: TGTGCCAGCTCACCCTTGGGACAGACAACCTACGAGCAGTACTTC.

The rearrangement uses TRBV5-1 and TRBJ1-5, with TRBD1 identical over 7 bases. Germline loops: CDR1 SGHRS, CDR2 YFSETQ. The CDR3 is 15 residues long. The ends lost 3 bases at V and 2 bases at J; junction bases unmatched: 5. CDR3 protein: CASSSHGTGNQPQHF. The CDR3 DNA reads as TGCGCCAGCAGCTCCCACGGGACAGGCAATCAGCCCCAGCATTTT.